This TCR beta chain was sequenced during a study of OX40 agonist ivuxolimab in advanced cancers. A note on the overall study: Ivuxolimab was an agonistic, fully human IgG2 monoclonal antibody directed against OX40 (CD134), a costimulatory receptor. Intravenous ivuxolimab was administered to patients every 2 weeks at six dose levels: 0.01, 0.1, 0.3, 1.5, 3 and 10 mg/kg. Of the roughly 51 dose-escalation patients, hepatocellular carcinoma was present in about 20, melanoma in approximately 15, renal cell carcinoma in 9 and head and neck cancer in 9. In the dose-escalation cohort, 82.7% of patients were male, and the mean age was approximately 55 years, with a range of about 20 to 90. Patients were allowed to have had prior anti-PD-1, anti-PD-L1 or anti-CTLA-4 therapy, and 30% to 40% of the dose-escalation patients had been treated with checkpoint inhibitors. Partial responses occurred in three dose-escalation patients, of whom one had hepatocellular carcinoma and two had cutaneous melanoma. The point of sequencing TCRbeta in the periphery was to test whether ivuxolimab changed TCR sequence diversity and drove clonal T-cell expansion. The paper describes the monotherapy dose-escalation part (N = 52 patients) of the phase I trial of ivuxolimab.

Patients with autoimmune disease history or receiving systemic immunosuppression were excluded from the trial. Peripheral blood for TCR sequencing was collected from all dose cohorts at baseline, on cycle 4 day 1, and on cycle 7 day 1. Samples were obtained from an open-label, multicenter, first-in-human phase I dose-escalation trial of ivuxolimab. The trial enrolled adults with locally advanced or metastatic head and neck squamous cell, hepatocellular, melanoma or renal cell carcinoma. Before TCR sequencing, CD4+ T cells and CD8+ T cells from peripheral blood were sorted into separate populations. Germline trimming: 6 bases from V, 7 bases from J; junction bases outside gene matches: 9. Based on the germline V gene (reference sequence), the CDR1 and CDR2 sequences are SEHNR and FQNEAQ. CDR3 length: 15 amino acids, cysteine to phenylalanine. The kept DNA is CDR3 alone, 45 bases in frame from the first base.

On this clone itself: The specificity of this receptor is unknown. One base away there is no much larger clone; base qualities are not given.

To sequence the TCRbeta CDR3 region, genomic DNA was isolated from the sorted cells. TCRbeta CDR3 regions were sequenced using the immunoSEQ Assay. TCRdb took this table from immuneACCESS and kept in-frame rearrangements with V and J called. Such tables lack part of the clones; where checked against another copy, unresolved V genes explain under half of the gap, and the rest is unexplained. The sample has around 100,000 clones on record, approximately 87% of them singletons. The ten biggest clones cover around 5.5% of the sample. What the authors observed across the whole study: Which antigens the clonally expanded peripheral T cells were specific for was not determined. After ivuxolimab, expanded clones were on average more numerous among CD8+ T cells than among CD4+ T cells. At doses from 0.1 to 3.0 mg/kg, clonal expansion was seen in both CD4+ and CD8+ blood T cells between baseline and week 6. In the 0.1-3.0 mg/kg groups, partial responders had among the lowest normalized peripheral clonal expansion, particularly in CD8+ T cells. Low levels of normalized T-cell clonal expansion were also shown by some nonresponding patients.

The V and J segments used are TRBV7-9 and TRBJ2-2, with 9 bases in between that match TRBD1. Sequenced material: CD4+ or CD8+ T cells sorted from blood, taken in a trial of the OX40 agonist ivuxolimab. The TCR sequence derives from an adult with an advanced solid tumor such as melanoma, head and neck, liver or kidney cancer. Here the CDR3 is given as CASSYSGQGNGELFF. The bases read TGTGCCAGCAGTTATTCGGGACAGGGTAACGGGGAGCTGTTTTTT. Here the CDR3 is joined to the reference TRBV7-9 and TRBJ2-2 genes, and the full variable domain is: DTGVSQNPRHKITKRGQNVTFRCDPISEHNRLYWYRQTLGQGPEFLTYFQNEAQLEKSRLLSDRFSAERPKGSFSTLEIQRTEQGDSAMYLCASSYSGQGNGELFFGEGSRLTVL.